This TCR beta chain was found in a study of CD8 T cells in ankylosing spondylitis. Construction of TCR beta libraries was performed using quantitative 5'-RACE with molecular barcodes. TCRdb redid the calling of the 5' RACE reads with MiXCR, one entry per CDR3 protein. The table lists 150,000 or so distinct CDR3 sequences, 25% to 35% of them singletons. Broader study findings: In the blood and synovial fluid of reactive arthritis, some motif variants had been previously reported.

This clonotype is a singleton in its sample. Its antigen is not known. The CDR3 is 15 amino acids. CDR1 KGHDR and CDR2 SFDVKD come from the germline V gene. Trimming cost V 2 bases and J 1 base, with 10 bases left between them. This TCR derives from a male donor with ankylosing spondylitis. The chain carries TRBV24-1 and TRBJ2-5, with D unclear. Sequencing used synovial fluid, either unsorted or a sorted T cell fraction (not recorded which). CDR3 in amino acids: CATSDSRTIQETQYF. The DNA for the CDR3 is TGTGCCACCAGTGATTCCCGGACCATCCAAGAGACCCAGTACTTC.